These 13 T cell receptor beta chains were all obtained from the same sample, sequenced in a study of CD8+ T cells in alopecia areata. TCR sequencing used cDNA made by reverse transcription of extracted RNA. Repertoires were generated with immunoSEQ multiplex PCR, while TCRdb's copy carries only in-frame clones and drops some. Here the sample spans 45,000 to 70,000 clones, around 96% being singletons. The sequencing here drew on CD8+ T cells sorted from blood, taken at week 0. These receptors were collected from a human donor with alopecia areata.

V and J are TRBV7-9 and TRBJ1-1; D is unresolved. The CDR3 totals 15 residues. V shed 2 bases and J shed 7 bases, with 17 bases lying between them. CDR1 and CDR2 (germline): SEHNR, FQNEAQ (reference sequence). The CDR3 DNA sequence: TGTGCCAGCAGCTTAAAAACCGGGGTCCTTCATGAAGCTTTCTTT. This gives the protein CASSLKTGVLHEAFF.

The chain joins TRBV11-3 to TRBJ2-3; 9 bases fit TRBD2. After removal of 4 bases from V and 2 bases from J, the junction contained 7 bases not matched to a gene. The germline CDR1 and CDR2 sequences are SGHNT and YENEEA. This CDR3 is 16 amino acids long. This CDR3 is CASSYNRGLATDTQYF. In DNA, the CDR3 is TGTGCCAGCAGCTACAACCGGGGACTAGCCACAGATACGCAGTATTTT.

The rearrangement links TRBV5-1 to TRBJ2-3; TRBD2 aligns across 11 bases. The germline V gene has CDR1 SGHRS and CDR2 YFSETQ. This CDR3 region has 16 residues. With V trimmed by 6 bases and J by 6 bases, 12 bases remained unmatched. The CDR3 region is CASTYGRLAGFDTQYF. The CDR3 region has the DNA TGCGCCAGCACCTATGGTCGACTAGCGGGATTTGATACGCAGTATTTT.

Here the CDR3 DNA reads TGCGCCAGCAGCCAAGAACCTAGCGGGGCGATTGAGCAGTTCTTC. As protein: CASSQEPSGAIEQFF. This rearrangement joins TRBV4-1 to TRBJ2-1; 9 nucleotides match TRBD2. Germline V gives CDR1 MGHRA, CDR2 YSYEKL. V lost 0 bases, J lost 9 bases, and 6 bases stayed unmatched. This CDR3 is built from 15 residues.

The chain links TRBV29-1 to TRBJ2-1, with 7 bases fitting TRBD1. Trimming removed 6 bases from V and 8 bases from J; junction bases left unmatched: 10. The germline gives CDR1 SQVTM, CDR2 ANQGSEA. The CDR3 is 13 residues long. The CDR3 DNA follows: TGCAGCGTCTCACAGGGGTGGTACGATGAGCAGTTCTTC. It yields the protein CSVSQGWYDEQFF.

This clone was seen just once. The chain employs TRBV7-2 and TRBJ2-3; D tentatively fits TRBD1 or TRBD2 (5 bases each). V lost 1 base, J lost 6 bases, and 11 bases lay in between. The germline V gene has CDR1 SGHTA and CDR2 FQGNSA. CDR3 length: 14 amino acids. CDR3 coding DNA: TGTGCCAGCAGCTTAGTACGGGACCGGGATACGCAGTATTTT. It is translated as CASSLVRDRDTQYF.

The V call is TRBV7-9, the J call TRBJ2-7; 11 bases match TRBD1. The V gene end was trimmed by 0 bases and the J gene end by 4 bases; junction bases not matched to a gene: 2. Germline values: CDR1 SEHNR, CDR2 FQNEAQ (reference sequence). CDR3 length: 15 amino acids. In nucleotides, the CDR3 is TGTGCCAGCAGCTTAGCCGGGACAGGGGGATACGAGCAGTACTTC. This encodes CASSLAGTGGYEQYF.

J is TRBJ2-5 and V is TRBV7-8; possible D gene TRBD1, 6 bases. The CDR3 runs to 17 residues. Germline CDR1 is SGHVS and CDR2 is FQNEAQ. Between the trimmed V and J ends, which lost 5 bases and 2 bases, there was a span of 21 bases. The DNA of the CDR3 is TGTGCCAGCAGCCCCCTTTATTTAGACAGGAGTCAAGAGACCCAGTACTTC. It translates to CASSPLYLDRSQETQYF.

This rearrangement joins TRBV7-2 to TRBJ1-2, with D perhaps TRBD1 (6 bases). The V gene lost 5 bases and the J gene lost 1 base, with 14 bases spanning the gap. Germline V CDR1 and CDR2: SGHTA, FQGNSA. The CDR3 runs to 15 residues. Written as DNA, the CDR3 is TGTGCCAGCAGCCCCGGACAGTATCGTAACTATGGCTACACCTTC. Translating it yields CASSPGQYRNYGYTF.

V and J are TRBV7-2 and TRBJ2-2; 10 positions agree with TRBD1. The CDR3 is 19 residues long. CDR1 and CDR2 from the germline V gene are SGHTA and FQGNSA. V gave up 1 base and J gave up 7 bases; unmatched junction bases: 15. CDR3 in amino acids: CASSLVVARQGARYGELFF. CDR3 DNA: TGTGCCAGCAGCTTAGTTGTTGCTAGACAGGGGGCGCGTTACGGGGAGCTGTTTTTT.

The rearrangement links TRBV6-5 to TRBJ2-2, with 8 bases aligning to TRBD2. This CDR3 contains 15 residues. The trim removed 3 bases at V and 4 bases at J, leaving 4 bases unmatched. Germline-derived CDR1 and CDR2 are MNHEY and SVGAGI. The CDR3 loop is CASSYGLAGTGELFF. The CDR3 DNA reads as TGTGCCAGCAGTTATGGGCTAGCGGGCACCGGGGAGCTGTTTTTT.

The V and J genes are TRBV19 and TRBJ2-1; 13 bases match TRBD2. Looked up from germline, CDR1 is LNHDA and CDR2 is SQIVND (reference sequence). The CDR3 sequence is 14 residues long. V shed 10 bases and J 7 bases; nucleotides not matched to a gene: 7. The CDR3 nucleotides read TGTGCCACCACCACTAGCGGGGGGGTGAATGAGCAGTTCTTC. It codes for CATTTSGGVNEQFF.

This chain links TRBV29-1 with TRBJ2-5; no definite D call. V gave up 7 bases and J gave up 5 bases, with 8 bases separating them. The CDR3 has 10 amino acids. Germline CDR1 and CDR2: SQVTM and ANQGSEA. CDR3 protein: CSGFGETQYF. The DNA for the CDR3 is TGCAGCGGCTTCGGGGAGACCCAGTACTTC.